The clone carrying this T cell receptor (beta chain) was detected only once. This entry comes from a study of T cell responses to AZD1222 COVID-19 vaccine. The protocol was immunoSEQ multiplex PCR, while the TCRdb copy is restricted to in-frame clones and leaves out a portion. The sample lists about 37,000 clones; about nine tenths were seen once. Germline values: CDR1 LNHNV, CDR2 YYDKDF (reference sequence). The CDR3 loop spans 17 amino acids. V was trimmed by 0 bases and J by 7 bases, leaving 21 bases between them. V usage is TRBV15 and J usage is TRBJ1-2; D is possibly TRBD1 (5 bases). The sequences come from peripheral blood, collected 28 days after the second AZD1222 dose. This receptor was obtained from an adult who received the AZD1222 COVID-19 vaccine. CDR3 DNA sequence: TGTGCCACCAGCAGAGACCGGGGGACCGGCCCGAGTCGTGGCTACACCTTC. Translating it yields CATSRDRGTGPSRGYTF.